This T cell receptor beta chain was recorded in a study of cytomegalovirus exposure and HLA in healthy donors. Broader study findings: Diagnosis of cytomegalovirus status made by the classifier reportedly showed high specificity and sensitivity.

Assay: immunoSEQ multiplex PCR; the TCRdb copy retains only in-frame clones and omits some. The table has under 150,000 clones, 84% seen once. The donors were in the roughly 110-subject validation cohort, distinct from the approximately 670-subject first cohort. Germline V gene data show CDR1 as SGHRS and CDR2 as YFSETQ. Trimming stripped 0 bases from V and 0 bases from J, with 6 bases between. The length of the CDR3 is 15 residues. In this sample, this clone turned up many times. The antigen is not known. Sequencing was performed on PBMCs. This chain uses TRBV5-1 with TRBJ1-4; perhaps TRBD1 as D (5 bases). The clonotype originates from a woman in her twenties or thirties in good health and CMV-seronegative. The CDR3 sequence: CASSLGGATNEKLFF. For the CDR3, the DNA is TGCGCCAGCAGCTTGGGGGGCGCAACTAATGAAAAACTGTTTTTT.